Each of the 14 T cell receptor beta chains below was sequenced from the same sample in a study of shared clonotypes between healthy human individuals. Sequencing was performed with immunoSEQ multiplex PCR; in TCRdb, only in-frame clones are kept and a portion is missing. The repertoire has some 630,000 clones, around 96% of them found once; the top ten carry 0.11%. CD45RO-negative cells were positively selected for CCR7, leaving out terminally differentiated effector memory CD45RA+ cells. The sequenced sample consisted of naive CD8+ T cells sorted from blood. These receptors were taken from a woman aged 30 to 39 in good health.

The rearrangement links TRBV28 to TRBJ2-2; D is tentatively TRBD1 or TRBD2 (5 bases each). Trimming cost V 7 bases and J 6 bases, with 18 bases left between them. The CDR3 runs to 15 residues. CDR1 is MDHEN, CDR2 SYDVKM, per germline. CDR3 sequence (DNA): TGTGCCAGCACCCACTCCTTGGGGGAGCCCGGGGAGCTGTTTTTT. As protein: CASTHSLGEPGELFF.

The rearrangement uses TRBV7-9 and TRBJ1-5; no definite D call. Trimming left V 1 base short and J 9 bases short, with 4 bases between. Germline CDR1 SEHNR, CDR2 FQNEAQ (reference sequence). This CDR3 is 11 amino acids long. CDR3 bases: TGTGCCAGCAGCTTAGGTGGGCCCCAGCATTTT. Translated, it gives CASSLGGPQHF.

The chain's CDR3 is CASSLVTAYSNQPQHF. Here the CDR3 DNA reads TGTGCCAGCAGTTTAGTAACAGCTTATAGCAATCAGCCCCAGCATTTT. J is TRBJ1-5 and V is TRBV28; no definite D call. Deletions cut 2 bases from V and 0 bases from J, with 11 bases between. Germline values: CDR1 MDHEN, CDR2 SYDVKM. CDR3 size: 16 residues.

The gene calls are TRBV27 and TRBJ2-3, with D possibly matching TRBD2 (5 bases). CDR1 and CDR2 (germline): MNHEY, SMNVEV (reference sequence). This CDR3 is built from 14 residues. The V end was cut by 2 bases, the J end by 2 bases, with 8 bases between. This CDR3 reads CASSLEGVTDTQYF. The DNA of the CDR3 is TGTGCCAGCAGTTTAGAGGGCGTCACAGATACGCAGTATTTT.

V gene TRBV15 combines with J gene TRBJ2-1, with a possible D match to TRBD2 (6 bases). The V gene lost 0 bases and the J gene lost 3 bases, with 15 bases spanning the gap. CDR3 length equals 17 residues. Germline V gives CDR1 LNHNV, CDR2 YYDKDF (reference sequence). CDR3 coding DNA: TGTGCCACCAGCAGAGATCGACGGGCGGGGAACTACAATGAGCAGTTCTTC. This sequence encodes CATSRDRRAGNYNEQFF.

The V and J genes are TRBV10-1 and TRBJ1-1; TRBD1 agrees at 10 bases. The CDR3 has 15 residues. The J segment lost 0 bases and the V segment lost 4 bases, leaving 2 bases of the junction unmatched. CDR1 and CDR2 from the germline V gene are WNHNN and SYGVQD (reference sequence). DNA for the CDR3: TGCGCCAGCAGTGGGGACAGGGGAATGAACACTGAAGCTTTCTTT. This encodes CASSGDRGMNTEAFF.

The CDR3 reads CASSLKGHPNTGELFF. CDR3 nucleotide sequence: TGTGCCAGCAGCCTTAAGGGACATCCGAACACCGGGGAGCTGTTTTTT. The rearrangement links TRBV4-2 to TRBJ2-2, with D maybe TRBD1 (6 bases). Trimming removed 4 bases at V and 0 bases at J, with 12 bases between. Per the germline V gene, CDR1 is LGHNA and CDR2 is YNFKEQ. The CDR3 sequence is 16 residues long.

This chain joins TRBV29-1 and TRBJ2-5; a weak D match, TRBD2 (5 bases). The J call is doubtful: the DNA matches TRBJ2-7 better. This CDR3 region has 14 residues. Germline loops: CDR1 SQVTM, CDR2 ANQGSEA. CDR3 in amino acids: CSVELPAASYEQYF. DNA for the CDR3: TGCAGCGTTGAACTTCCAGCGGCCTCCTACGAGCAGTACTTC.

This sequence joins TRBV4-1 and TRBJ2-7; 11 bases line up with TRBD2. Germline V gene lookup returns CDR1 MGHRA and CDR2 YSYEKL. This CDR3 spans 16 amino acids. The V segment lost 0 bases and the J segment 5 bases; nucleotides outside the gene matches: 6. The DNA of the CDR3 is TGCGCCAGCAGCCAAGATGCGACTAGCGGGACGCACGAGCAGTACTTC. Translation: CASSQDATSGTHEQYF.

The J gene is TRBJ1-5, the V gene TRBV9; D ambiguous. Trimming left V 0 bases short and J 10 bases short, with 2 bases between. The CDR3 loop spans 10 amino acids. Germline loops: CDR1 SGDLS, CDR2 YYNGEE. The CDR3 region has the DNA TGTGCCAGCAGCGTAGATCCCCAGCATTTT. Its translation: CASSVDPQHF.

The CDR3 region is CASSYWSGNAGNTIYF. The CDR3 DNA sequence: TGTGCCAGCAGTTACTGGTCAGGGAACGCTGGAAACACCATATATTTT. This sequence joins TRBV6-6 and TRBJ1-3; D is possibly TRBD1 (5 bases). This CDR3 spans 16 amino acids. The germline CDR1 and CDR2 sequences are MNHNY and SVGAGI (reference sequence). Trimming removed 1 base from V and 2 bases from J, with 12 bases in between.

The gene calls are TRBV6-5 and TRBJ2-5; 11 positions agree with TRBD1. There are 16 residues in the CDR3. Germline assignment: CDR1 MNHEY and CDR2 SVGAGI. With 2 bases clipped from V and 3 bases from J, the junction kept 5 bases outside the gene matches. CDR3 nucleotide sequence: TGTGCCAGCAGTTACGGTCGGACAGGGGGCGAAGAGACCCAGTACTTC. Residues: CASSYGRTGGEETQYF.

The chain recombines TRBV2 with TRBJ2-7; possible D gene TRBD1, 6 bases. This CDR3 region has 13 residues. Germline V gene lookup returns CDR1 SNHLY and CDR2 FYNNEI. Deletions cut 6 bases from V and 3 bases from J, with 12 bases between. In DNA, the CDR3 is TGTGCCAGCAGAAATCAGGGGCACTACGAGCAGTACTTC. Amino acid sequence: CASRNQGHYEQYF.

This rearrangement joins TRBV28 to TRBJ2-3, with TRBD2 identical over 9 bases. V shed 5 bases, J shed 2 bases, and the junction held 8 bases outside the gene matches. Germline loops: CDR1 MDHEN, CDR2 SYDVKM. The CDR3 runs 16 residues. The CDR3 loop is CASSPKTSGPTDTQYF. DNA of the CDR3: TGTGCCAGCAGTCCTAAGACTAGCGGACCCACAGATACGCAGTATTTT.